The 27 T cell receptor beta chains given below trace back to one sample, sequenced in a study of T cell changes during pregnancy in multiple sclerosis. Only in-frame clones appear in the TCRdb table, and some are missing; sequencing was by immunoSEQ multiplex PCR. The sample lists roughly 90,000 clones, approximately 90% occurring once. This specimen consisted of peripheral blood, obtained before pregnancy. The receptors stem from a female donor with multiple sclerosis, enrolled in a pregnancy study.

DNA of the CDR3: TGCGCCAGCAGCCAGGGACAGGGGGCAGCTTTCTTT. The encoded protein is CASSQGQGAAFF. V gene TRBV4-3 combines with J gene TRBJ1-1; 12 nucleotides agree with TRBD1. The CDR3 has 12 amino acids. Trimming cost V 3 bases and J 10 bases; bases outside gene matches: 0. Per the germline V gene, CDR1 is LGHNA and CDR2 is YSLEER.

This clone showed up just once. This chain links TRBV6-1 with TRBJ2-7; no clear D. CDR1 and CDR2 from the germline V gene are MNHNS and SASEGT. The V gene lost 6 bases and the J gene lost 1 base, with 10 bases spanning the gap. This CDR3 contains 13 residues. The CDR3 nucleotides read TGTGCCAGCAGCCAAGACATTTCCTACGAGCAGTACTTC. Translated, it gives CASSQDISYEQYF.

This chain connects TRBV4-1 to TRBJ1-2; TRBD1 aligns across 8 bases. J lost 3 bases, V lost 1 base, and 7 bases had no gene match. The length of the CDR3 is 16 residues. Germline V CDR1 and CDR2: MGHRA, YSYEKL. Here the CDR3 reads CASSQGPRGPDYGYTF. As DNA, the CDR3 is TGCGCCAGCAGCCAAGGCCCCAGGGGGCCGGACTATGGCTACACCTTC.

This chain joins TRBV7-3 and TRBJ1-1; the match to TRBD1 covers 8 bases. V lost 3 bases to trimming and J lost 5 bases; unmatched junction nucleotides: 5. The germline CDR1 and CDR2 sequences are SGHTA and FQGTGA. The length of the CDR3 is 14 residues. For the CDR3, the DNA is TGTGCCAGCAGCTTGGCCACAGGGGGTACTGAAGCTTTCTTT. Amino acid sequence: CASSLATGGTEAFF.

The chain carries TRBV4-3 and TRBJ2-3; TRBD1 aligns across 8 bases. CDR3 length: 15 amino acids. The V and J ends lost 1 base and 14 bases, in that order; junction bases with no gene match: 14. CDR1 is LGHNA, CDR2 YSLEER, per germline. CDR3 sequence: CASSQADVEAGGMYF. The CDR3 region has the DNA TGCGCCAGCAGCCAAGCTGACGTTGAAGCAGGGGGCATGTATTTT.

J is TRBJ2-7 and V is TRBV28; D is possibly TRBD2 (5 bases). This CDR3 contains 13 residues. The ends were cut back, 8 bases at V and 5 bases at J, with 16 bases in the middle. The V gene's germline CDR1 is MDHEN and CDR2 SYDVKM. CDR3 in amino acids: CASQTPGKHEQYF. The CDR3 DNA follows: TGTGCCAGCCAGACGCCGGGGAAACACGAGCAGTACTTC.

V and J are TRBV7-9 and TRBJ1-2; no clear D gene. Germline loops: CDR1 SEHNR, CDR2 FQNEAQ (reference sequence). CDR3 size: 17 residues. With 0 bases removed from V and 0 bases from J, the gap between germline ends came to 14 bases. For the CDR3, the DNA is TGTGCCAGCAGCTTAGCGATTGGAGGAACCTCTAACTATGGCTACACCTTC. Translation gives CASSLAIGGTSNYGYTF.

The table lists this clone with a count of one. CDR3 loop: CASSARTGMNYGYTF. CDR3 bases: TGTGCCAGCAGTGCCCGGACAGGGATGAACTATGGCTACACCTTC. V gene TRBV6-4 combines with J gene TRBJ1-2; 8 nucleotides agree with TRBD1. The CDR3 is 15 amino acids. After removal of 4 bases from V and 2 bases from J, the junction contained 6 bases not matched to a gene. Germline V CDR1 and CDR2: MRHNA, SNTAGT.

The genes are TRBV27 and TRBJ2-3, with 11 bases identical to TRBD2. Germline CDR1 MNHEY, CDR2 SMNVEV (reference sequence). The length of the CDR3 is 17 residues. Unmatched junction bases numbered 5, after V lost 0 bases and J lost 3 bases. The chain's CDR3 is CASSLSRLAGKTDTQYF. Here the CDR3 DNA reads TGTGCCAGCAGTTTATCACGACTAGCGGGGAAGACAGATACGCAGTATTTT.

This chain connects TRBV14 to TRBJ2-7, with a weak D call TRBD1 (6 bases). V lost 4 bases and J 2 bases, leaving 12 bases between the germline ends. CDR3 length: 14 amino acids. Germline CDR1 SGHDN, CDR2 FVKESK. CDR3 loop: CASSPGTPTYEQYF. CDR3 bases: TGTGCCAGCAGCCCCGGGACACCAACCTACGAGCAGTACTTC.

This clone was seen once. This chain links TRBV7-9 with TRBJ1-4; 9 nucleotides agree with TRBD1. Losses at the gene ends were 8 bases for V and 8 bases for J; bases not matched to a gene: 9. Germline V gives CDR1 SEHNR, CDR2 FQNEAQ (reference sequence). The CDR3 covers 14 residues. In DNA form, the CDR3 reads TGTGCCAGCTCATCCGGGACAGGGAGGGAAAAACTGTTTTTT. Residues: CASSSGTGREKLFF. Looking up the rest from reference TRBV7-9 and TRBJ1-4 gives the full variable domain: DTGVSQNPRHKITKRGQNVTFRCDPISEHNRLYWYRQTLGQGPEFLTYFQNEAQLEKSRLLSDRFSAERPKGSFSTLEIQRTEQGDSAMYLCASSSGTGREKLFFGSGTQLSVL.

The chain joins TRBV7-6 to TRBJ2-2; possibly TRBD1 for D (7 bases). Looked up from germline, CDR1 is SGHVS and CDR2 is FNYEAQ. There are 17 residues in the CDR3. The ends were cut back, 5 bases at V and 4 bases at J, with 20 bases in the middle. CDR3: CASSGGTADIFTGELFF. DNA of the CDR3: TGTGCCAGCAGCGGAGGGACAGCGGATATTTTCACCGGGGAGCTGTTTTTT.

The gene calls are TRBV6-6 and TRBJ2-7; D possibly corresponds to TRBD2 (7 bases). The germline V gene encodes CDR1 MNHNY and CDR2 SVGAGI (reference sequence). Between the trimmed V and J ends, which lost 1 base and 7 bases, there was a span of 20 bases. The CDR3 loop spans 16 amino acids. Here the CDR3 DNA reads TGTGCCAGCAGTTACTGGGAGGGGGGGCCCATGAGTGAGCAGTACTTC. Amino acids: CASSYWEGGPMSEQYF.

This chain joins TRBV5-1 and TRBJ1-4, with D hard to call. The CDR3 runs to 15 residues. V was clipped by 0 bases and J by 12 bases, with 18 bases between them. Germline-derived CDR1 and CDR2 are SGHRS and YFSETQ. The CDR3, as DNA: TGCGCCAGCAGCTTGGGAGCAGGTTGGGAGGTAGAACTGTTTTTT. Translation: CASSLGAGWEVELFF. The full variable domain, its missing parts supplied by reference TRBV5-1 and TRBJ1-4, is KAGVTQTPRYLIKTRGQQVTLSCSPISGHRSVSWYQQTPGQGLQFLFEYFSETQRNKGNFPGRFSGRQFSNSRSEMNVSTLELGDSALYLCASSLGAGWEVELFFGSGTQLSVL.

The rearrangement uses TRBV28 and TRBJ2-7; tentatively, D is TRBD1 (6 bases). Germline V gives CDR1 MDHEN, CDR2 SYDVKM. The V and J ends lost 4 bases and 0 bases respectively, with 10 bases between them. The CDR3 is made up of 14 amino acids. CDR3 sequence (DNA): TGTGCCAGCAGTTCAACCAGGGGCTCCTACGAGCAGTACTTC. This sequence encodes CASSSTRGSYEQYF.

The count of this clone is one. V gene TRBV27 combines with J gene TRBJ2-3; 13 positions match TRBD2. The CDR3 contains 17 residues. The trim removed 5 bases at V and 2 bases at J, leaving 7 bases unmatched. Germline-derived CDR1 and CDR2 are MNHEY and SMNVEV (reference sequence). For the CDR3, the DNA is TGTGCCAGCAGTCCCCAGGGACTAGCGGGACTCACAGATACGCAGTATTTT. Protein sequence: CASSPQGLAGLTDTQYF.

This chain connects TRBV6-5 to TRBJ2-7; D remains unclear. Trimming stripped 5 bases from V and 4 bases from J, with 9 bases between. The CDR3 length is 12 residues. Germline loops: CDR1 MNHEY, CDR2 SVGAGI. The CDR3 is CASSPTTYEQYF. The CDR3 DNA reads as TGTGCCAGCAGTCCGACAACGTACGAGCAGTACTTC.

The CDR3 is CASSYFNTFGELFF. The CDR3 DNA follows: TGTGCCAGCAGTTACTTTAACACGTTCGGGGAGCTGTTTTTT. The chain employs TRBV6-5 and TRBJ2-2, with D unresolved. The V and J ends lost 1 base and 7 bases respectively, with 10 bases between them. This CDR3 has 14 residues. CDR1 and CDR2 from the germline V gene are MNHEY and SVGAGI.

V usage is TRBV5-1 and J usage is TRBJ1-2; 9 positions match TRBD1. The CDR3 covers 14 residues. Trimming at V came to 5 bases and at J to 0 bases, leaving 2 bases not matched to a gene. Germline lookup yields CDR1 SGHRS and CDR2 YFSETQ. CDR3 sequence (DNA): TGCGCCAGCAGGGGGACAGGGACTAACTATGGCTACACCTTC. It encodes CASRGTGTNYGYTF.

This rearrangement joins TRBV7-2 to TRBJ1-2; D not resolved. The CDR3 loop spans 15 amino acids. Between the trimmed V and J ends, which lost 5 bases and 8 bases, there was a span of 21 bases. Germline V gives CDR1 SGHTA, CDR2 FQGNSA. CDR3 residues: CASSRSSRGPMGYTF. The CDR3 region has the DNA TGTGCCAGCAGCCGCAGCAGCCGGGGTCCTATGGGCTACACCTTC.

Turning to this clone: One end of the junction varies from germline; a read error may be responsible. The genes are TRBV7-3 and TRBJ2-7, with 7 bases that match TRBD1. CDR1 is SGHTA, CDR2 FQGTGA, per germline. The CDR3 is 14 amino acids. CDR3 residues: CASSSTGASSEQYF. Written as DNA, the CDR3 is TGTGCCAGCAGTTCAACAGGGGCCTCCTCCGAGCAGTACTTC.

V gene TRBV6-1 combines with J gene TRBJ2-3; 8 bases are a match to TRBD1. CDR3 size: 14 residues. Germline V CDR1 and CDR2: MNHNS, SASEGT. V shed 10 bases, J shed 8 bases, and the junction held 14 bases outside the gene matches. The CDR3 loop reads CAIRDRWEVGTQYF. Here the CDR3 DNA reads TGTGCCATTAGGGACAGGTGGGAAGTAGGTACGCAGTATTTT.

The chain has TRBV7-9 and TRBJ2-1; TRBD2 aligns across 8 bases. Unmatched junction bases numbered 3, after V lost 3 bases and J lost 5 bases. The CDR3 loop spans 14 amino acids. Per the germline V gene, CDR1 is SEHNR and CDR2 is FQNEAQ (reference sequence). Here the CDR3 DNA reads TGTGCCAGCAGCTTGACTAGCGAGGACAATGAGCAGTTCTTC. Encoded protein: CASSLTSEDNEQFF.

The genes are TRBV6-6 and TRBJ1-5; a possible D gene is TRBD1 (5 bases). Trimming cost V 6 bases and J 1 base, with 10 bases left between them. This CDR3 has 14 residues. Germline CDR1 reads MNHNY; CDR2 reads SVGAGI (reference sequence). This chain's CDR3 is CASSLDTSNQPQHF. CDR3 coding DNA: TGTGCCAGCAGCTTGGACACCAGCAATCAGCCCCAGCATTTT.

The V call is TRBV5-5, the J call TRBJ2-1, with TRBD2 identical over 7 bases. Germline assignment: CDR1 SGHKS and CDR2 YYEKEE (reference sequence). The ends lost 4 bases at V and 7 bases at J; junction bases unmatched: 8. There are 14 residues in the CDR3. The CDR3 bases are TGTGCCAGCAGCCCCGTGGCGGGGGAGAATGAGCAGTTCTTC. Its protein is CASSPVAGENEQFF.

This chain joins TRBV15 and TRBJ1-5, with TRBD1 as a possible D gene (6 bases). V lost 1 base and J lost 4, with 11 bases in between. The length of the CDR3 is 15 residues. Germline lookup yields CDR1 LNHNV and CDR2 YYDKDF (reference sequence). DNA of the CDR3: TGTGCCACCAGCAGAGGAGGGGGTGGGAATCAGCCCCAGCATTTT. Translated: CATSRGGGGNQPQHF. The full variable domain, in which reference TRBV15 and TRBJ1-5 provide the parts outside the CDR3, is DAMVIQNPRYQVTQFGKPVTLSCSQTLNHNVMYWYQQKSSQAPKLLFHYYDKDFNNEADTPDNFQSRRPNTSFCFLDIRSPGLGDTAMYLCATSRGGGGNQPQHFGDGTRLSIL.

The genes are TRBV19 and TRBJ2-7; TRBD1 matches 10 bases. The CDR3 runs to 14 residues. Per the germline V gene, CDR1 is LNHDA and CDR2 is SQIVND (reference sequence). Trimming took 5 bases from V and 3 from J; bases not matched to a gene: 4. The CDR3 DNA is TGTGCCAGTAGTCCCGGGACAGGGGACTACGAGCAGTACTTC. Protein: CASSPGTGDYEQYF.